Listed below are T cell receptor beta chains from one sample, sequenced in a study of control samples from healthy donors and cancer patients. Sequenced by immunoSEQ multiplex PCR; TCRdb stores in-frame clones only, minus some. The top ten hold about a tenth of the sample, which has tens of thousands of clones, 80% seen once. Input material: blood. All receptors derive from a man in his 70s in good health. CDR3s include the opening cysteine and the closing phenylalanine or tryptophan.

j_call,v_call,cdr3_aa
TRBJ2-2,TRBV19,CASVRGPGELFF
TRBJ2-7,TRBV2,CASSEAPLASSYEQYF
TRBJ2-1,TRBV29-1,CSVEGQEGSYNEQFF
TRBJ2-3,TRBV18,CASSIAPDGDTQYF
TRBJ2-7,TRBV5-6,CASSLLGTSLSEQYF
TRBJ2-5,TRBV7-9,CASSFLTGGTGTQYF
TRBJ1-5,TRBV2,CASTLTGAYNQPQHF
TRBJ1-1,TRBV6-1,CASSERAIDSLNTEAFF
TRBJ1-1,TRBV7-8,CASRSDRQGNTEAFF
TRBJ1-5,TRBV7-8,CASSFLLGNQPQHF
TRBJ2-2,TRBV2,CASRILAPGELFF
TRBJ1-3,TRBV2,CASSDPGQGLRNTIYF
TRBJ1-2,TRBV7-9,CASSGGQGHYGYTF
TRBJ2-7,TRBV30,CAWSVGQGVKAYEQYF
TRBJ2-2,TRBV11-3,CASCEGTSGTGELFF
TRBJ2-7,TRBV5-1,CASSTGHSYEQYF
TRBJ2-1,TRBV6-1,CASREGGSSYNEQFF
TRBJ2-1,TRBV6-6,CASSSPRGQPYNEQFF
TRBJ2-1,TRBV5-1,CASSLAGATGYNEQFF
TRBJ2-2,TRBV29-1,CSVEPNGGTGELFF
TRBJ2-2,TRBV18,CASSELQGRTGELFF
TRBJ2-1,TRBV3-1/TRBV3-2,CASSQDPAGGPSEQFF
TRBJ2-7,TRBV7-9,CASSLASAGVDYEQYF
TRBJ2-5,TRBV6-5,CASLTGPLQETQYF
TRBJ2-5,TRBV20-1,CSARRGETQYF
TRBJ1-5,TRBV6-6,CASSYSQDQPQHF
TRBJ2-3,TRBV28,CASSVAGAYEDTQYF
TRBJ2-1,TRBV28,CASRRSGRQAYNEQFF
TRBJ2-2,TRBV5-5,CASSPGWARTGELFF
TRBJ2-7,TRBV5-6,CASSLDRGSYEQYF
TRBJ2-5,TRBV7-7,CASSSQGGVQETQYF
TRBJ2-7,TRBV30,CAWTRPWTSGRALSEQYF